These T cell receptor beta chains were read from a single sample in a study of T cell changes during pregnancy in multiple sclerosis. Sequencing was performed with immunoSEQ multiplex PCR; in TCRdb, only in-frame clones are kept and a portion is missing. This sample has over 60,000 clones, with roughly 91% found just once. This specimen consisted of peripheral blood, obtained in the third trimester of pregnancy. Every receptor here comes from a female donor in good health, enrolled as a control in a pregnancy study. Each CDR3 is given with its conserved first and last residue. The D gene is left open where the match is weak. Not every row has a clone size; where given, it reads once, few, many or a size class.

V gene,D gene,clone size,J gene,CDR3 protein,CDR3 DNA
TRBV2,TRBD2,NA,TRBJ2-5,CASSETSGQETQYF,TGTGCCAGCAGTGAGACTAGCGGTCAAGAGACCCAGTACTTC
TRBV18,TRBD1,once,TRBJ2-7,CASSPRQGGDPDPYEQYF,TGTGCCAGCTCACCTCGACAGGGTGGGGACCCCGACCCCTACGAGCAGTACTTC
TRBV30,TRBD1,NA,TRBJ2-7,CASRLGTGRRPSSYEQYF,TGTGCCTCACGACTCGGGACAGGGAGAAGGCCCAGCTCCTACGAGCAGTACTTC
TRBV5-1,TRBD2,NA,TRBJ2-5,CASSPGLAGIGETQYF,TGCGCCAGCAGTCCTGGACTAGCGGGGATCGGAGAGACCCAGTACTTC
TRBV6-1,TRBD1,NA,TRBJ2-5,CASTQTGGTETQYF,TGTGCCAGCACCCAGACAGGGGGCACAGAGACCCAGTACTTC
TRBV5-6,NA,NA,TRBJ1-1,CASLGGGLRAFF,TGTGCCAGCCTTGGGGGGGGCCTGCGCGCTTTCTTT
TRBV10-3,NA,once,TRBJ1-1,CAISALGLNTEAFF,TGTGCCATCAGTGCTCTGGGGCTGAACACTGAAGCTTTCTTT
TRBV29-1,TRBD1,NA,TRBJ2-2,CSVSGQGGTGELFF,TGCAGCGTGTCGGGACAGGGGGGCACCGGGGAGCTGTTTTTT
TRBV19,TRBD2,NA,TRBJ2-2,CASSASGSRVTGELFF,TGTGCCAGTAGTGCTAGCGGGAGTCGCGTCACCGGGGAGCTGTTTTTT
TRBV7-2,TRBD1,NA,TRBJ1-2,CASSLEQGALWGYTF,TGTGCCAGCAGCTTAGAACAGGGGGCTCTCTGGGGCTACACCTTC
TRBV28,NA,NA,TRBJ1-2,CASSLSGDYGYTF,TGTGCCAGCAGTTTATCCGGGGACTATGGCTACACCTTC
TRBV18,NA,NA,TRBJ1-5,CASSPVSGGNQPQHF,TGTGCCAGCTCACCGGTCTCAGGGGGCAATCAGCCCCAGCATTTT
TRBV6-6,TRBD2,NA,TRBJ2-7,CASSYILAGYEQYF,TGTGCCAGCAGCTATATACTAGCGGGCTACGAGCAGTACTTC
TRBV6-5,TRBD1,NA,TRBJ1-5,CASQDRGRSNQPQHF,TGTGCCAGCCAAGACAGGGGAAGAAGCAATCAGCCCCAGCATTTT
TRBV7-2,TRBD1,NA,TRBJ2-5,CASSVQGEETQYF,TGTGCCAGCAGCGTCCAGGGGGAAGAGACCCAGTACTTC
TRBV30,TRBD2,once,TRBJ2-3,CAWSFRLGAGGGADTQYF,TGTGCCTGGAGTTTCAGGCTGGGAGCGGGAGGGGGGGCAGATACGCAGTATTTT
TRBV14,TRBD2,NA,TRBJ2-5,CASSRSTSIGETQYF,TGTGCCAGCAGCCGCTCGACTAGCATAGGCGAGACCCAGTACTTC
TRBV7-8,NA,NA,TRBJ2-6,CASSTREQTTASGANVLTF,TGTGCCAGCAGCACCCGGGAACAGACCACCGCCTCTGGGGCCAACGTCCTGACTTTC
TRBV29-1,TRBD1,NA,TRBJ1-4,CSVGTGGISNEKLFF,TGCAGCGTGGGGACAGGGGGCATTTCAAATGAAAAACTGTTTTTT
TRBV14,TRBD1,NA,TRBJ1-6,CASSQASDRGAYNSPLHF,TGTGCCAGCAGCCAAGCCTCGGACAGGGGCGCCTATAATTCACCCCTCCACTTT
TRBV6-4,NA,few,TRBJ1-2,CASSVGHGRNYGYTF,TGTGCCAGCTCGGTGGGACACGGGCGTAACTATGGCTACACCTTC
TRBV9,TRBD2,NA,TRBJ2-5,CASSHRSQRGQETQYF,TGTGCCAGCAGCCACCGGAGCCAGCGGGGACAAGAGACCCAGTACTTC
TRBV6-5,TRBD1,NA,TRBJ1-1,CASSKDRGNTEAFF,TGTGCCAGCAGCAAAGACAGGGGGAACACTGAAGCTTTCTTT
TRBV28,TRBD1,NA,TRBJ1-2,CASSLGTAGYGYTF,TGTGCCAGCAGTTTAGGGACAGCAGGCTATGGCTACACCTTC
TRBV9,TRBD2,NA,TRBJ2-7,CASSGRSGQLYEQYF,TGTGCCAGCAGCGGCCGTAGCGGGCAACTCTACGAGCAGTACTTC
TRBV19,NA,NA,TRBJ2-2,CASSIRQGGTGELFF,TGTGCCAGTAGTATACGGCAGGGGGGCACCGGGGAGCTGTTTTTT
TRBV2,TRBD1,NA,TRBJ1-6,CASNTGTGDSPLHF,TGTGCCAGCAATACCGGGACAGGGGATTCACCCCTCCACTTT
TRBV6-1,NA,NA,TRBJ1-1,CASSEAGGRTEAFF,TGTGCCAGCAGTGAAGCGGGGGGGCGGACTGAAGCTTTCTTT
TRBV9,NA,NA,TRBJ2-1,CASSRGITYNEQFF,TGTGCCAGCAGCAGGGGGATAACCTACAATGAGCAGTTCTTC
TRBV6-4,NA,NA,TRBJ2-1,CASSPGQGSYNEQFF,TGTGCCAGCAGTCCGGGACAAGGCTCCTACAATGAGCAGTTCTTC
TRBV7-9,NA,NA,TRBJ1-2,CASSFESRGYTF,TGTGCCAGCAGCTTCGAGAGCAGGGGCTACACCTTC
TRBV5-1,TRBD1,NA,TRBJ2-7,CASSPYRGEYEQYF,TGCGCCAGCAGCCCGTACAGGGGGGAATACGAGCAGTACTTC
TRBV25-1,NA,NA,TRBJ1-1,CASRDKSVAFF,TGTGCCAGCAGGGACAAATCGGTAGCTTTCTTT
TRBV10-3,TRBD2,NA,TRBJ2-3,CAIRRSLAGVPDTQYF,TGTGCCATCCGCCGAAGTCTAGCGGGAGTGCCAGATACGCAGTATTTT
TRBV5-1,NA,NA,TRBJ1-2,CASSLDPGNYGYTF,TGCGCCAGCAGCTTGGATCCAGGGAACTATGGCTACACCTTC
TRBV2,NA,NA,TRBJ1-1,CASREGAEAFF,TGTGCCAGCAGGGAAGGGGCGGAAGCTTTCTTT
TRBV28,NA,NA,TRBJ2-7,CASSAGSSSVYEQYF,TGTGCCAGCAGTGCAGGGTCTTCGTCGGTTTACGAGCAGTACTTC
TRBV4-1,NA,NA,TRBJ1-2,CASSQAVGRGGYGYTF,TGCGCCAGCAGCCAAGCGGTGGGCCGGGGAGGGTATGGCTACACCTTC
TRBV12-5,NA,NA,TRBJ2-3,CASENGMGTDTQYF,TGTGCTAGTGAGAACGGGATGGGGACAGATACGCAGTATTTT
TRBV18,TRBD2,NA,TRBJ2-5,CASSPYRTSGRAVGETQYF,TGTGCCAGCTCACCATACAGGACTAGCGGGAGGGCCGTCGGAGAGACCCAGTACTTC
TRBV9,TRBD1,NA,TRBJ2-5,CASSVDATGKTQYF,TGTGCCAGTAGCGTAGATGCGACAGGGAAGACCCAGTACTTC
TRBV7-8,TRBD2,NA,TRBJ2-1,CASSFGLAGLRNEQFF,TGTGCCAGCAGCTTCGGACTAGCGGGACTCAGGAATGAGCAGTTCTTC
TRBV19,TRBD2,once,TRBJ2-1,CASSFGGGRNNEQFF,TGTGCCAGTAGTTTTGGCGGGGGACGTAACAATGAGCAGTTCTTC
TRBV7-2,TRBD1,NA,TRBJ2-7,CASSPGTGGPYEQYF,TGTGCCAGCAGCCCAGGGACAGGGGGTCCCTACGAGCAGTACTTC
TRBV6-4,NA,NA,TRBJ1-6,CASSDRGHNSPLHF,TGTGCCAGCAGTGACAGGGGACACAATTCACCCCTCCACTTT
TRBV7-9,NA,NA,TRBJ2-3,CASSLVGDIDVRDTQYF,TGTGCCAGCAGCTTAGTAGGGGACATCGACGTCCGGGATACGCAGTATTTT